This paragraph reports one TCR beta chain. Its antigen is currently unknown. The CDR3 covers 18 residues. CDR1 and CDR2 (germline): SGHRS, YFSETQ. V lost 0 bases and J 1 base, leaving 16 bases between the germline ends. The sample is drawn from a study of cytomegalovirus exposure and HLA in healthy donors. Primers for the PCR totalled 60 Vbeta and 13 Jbeta. Produced via immunoSEQ multiplex PCR; TCRdb's table is partial and in-frame only. In total, the table holds 150,000 to 200,000 clones. Study conclusions and caveats: According to the study, roughly 160 TCR beta chains were cytomegalovirus-associated. In an earlier analysis, about 87% or about 30%: the productive usage of most TCR beta V segments. The number of N-insertions in an Asian-associated ancestry cluster was reportedly below the 666-donor mean in a later analysis. Three CMV-associated chains were confirmed in vitro to be specific for CMV antigens.

This clonotype originated in a woman aged 18-29 years in good health and CMV-seropositive. Sequencing was carried out using PBMCs. The chain carries TRBV5-1 and TRBJ2-2; D is perhaps TRBD1 (5 bases). The chain's CDR3 is CASSLAFFEQVNTGELFF. The CDR3, as DNA: TGCGCCAGCAGCTTGGCTTTTTTCGAACAGGTGAACACCGGGGAGCTGTTTTTT.